This T cell receptor beta chain was found in a study of T-cell reconstitution after alpha-beta-depleted transplantation in children. Points from the study as a whole: After transplant, high TCRbeta diversity at day 60 in some patients arose from surviving recipient T cells and thymic progenitors. Reported findings indicate that, about two months after transplant, alpha-beta T cells came from several hundred expanded clones, which were derived from non-depleted graft cells. Newly made T cells mostly supplied T-cell counts and diversity one year after transplant.

With respect to this clonotype: No antigen is known for it.

Germline V gene sequence: CDR1 SGHRS, CDR2 YFSETQ. This CDR3 region has 17 residues. The V end lost 3 bases, the J end lost 2 bases, and 17 bases lay between the germline ends. Preparation of the TCRbeta library was carried out with unique molecular identifiers. TCRdb recomputed calls from the PCR reads with MiXCR, one row per CDR3 protein. The sample has about 830,000 distinct CDR3 sequences; approximately 15% are singletons. The receptor comes from a male patient between 5 and 17 years old who had a stem cell transplant for acute lymphoblastic leukemia, so the T cells may come from the graft donor. This sample comprised PBMCs, mostly from graft donor cells, obtained 360 days after TCRalphabeta/CD19-depleted stem cell transplant. The chain uses TRBV5-1 and TRBJ2-2; D may be TRBD1 (6 bases). The CDR3 region is CASSSADQGINTGELFF. The DNA of the CDR3 is TGCGCCAGCAGCTCGGCTGATCAGGGGATCAACACCGGGGAGCTGTTTTTT.